The present T cell receptor (beta chain) was sequenced within a study of neurological immune-mediated disorders. Whole-study context: Multiple sclerosis patients (n ≈ 35) included some 30 with relapsing-remitting and 3 with secondary progressive disease. Study findings and constraints: The study found no CDR3 amino acid sequences shared by expanded clones across subjects, suggesting private repertoires in all groups.

Time point specified: longitudinal time-point 3. The unsorted libraries had their origin in 2 million PBMCs stored at -80 C. This clonotype was detected ten times or more. The antigen is unknown. The CDR3 is 11 residues long. Trimming stripped 3 bases from V and 10 bases from J, with 7 bases between. The making of cDNA relied on 5'RACE with 10-nucleotide random UMIs. TCRdb called the 5' RACE reads again in MiXCR, with one record for every CDR3 protein. The sample gives approximately 89,000 distinct CDR3 sequences, 4.3% of which show up once; around 5% is in the top ten. The gene calls are TRBV12-3 or TRBV12-4 and TRBJ2-1; D not resolved. The TCR originated in an older woman with multiple sclerosis. The material sequenced was PBMCs. CDR3 in amino acids: CASSLKTEQFF. The CDR3 nucleotides are TGTGCCAGCAGTTTGAAGACAGAGCAGTTCTTC.